This T cell receptor beta chain was identified during a study of OX40 agonist ivuxolimab in advanced cancers. Study-wide background: Every 2 weeks, patients got intravenous ivuxolimab at one of six dose levels (0.01-10 mg/kg). Patients with hepatocellular carcinoma, melanoma, renal cell or head and neck cancer made up the dose-escalation patients.

Repertoires were generated with immunoSEQ multiplex PCR, while TCRdb's copy carries only in-frame clones and drops some. This sample yields roughly 59,000 clones, of which around 81% are seen a single time; about 1% belongs to the top ten. In its sample, this clone was seen once. This clonotype was sampled from an adult with an advanced solid tumor such as melanoma, head and neck, liver or kidney cancer. This specimen consisted of CD4+ or CD8+ T cells sorted from blood, obtained in a trial of the OX40 agonist ivuxolimab.

The CDR3 DNA follows: TGTGCCAGCAGTTACAAGTACAGGGAAGGGGAGCTGTTTTTT. Translating gives CASSYKYREGELFF. The chain combines TRBV6-5 with TRBJ1-4, with D perhaps TRBD1 (6 bases). The J call is doubtful: the DNA matches TRBJ2-2 better. Germline V lookup: CDR1 MNHEY, CDR2 SVGAGI. The CDR3 is 14 residues long.